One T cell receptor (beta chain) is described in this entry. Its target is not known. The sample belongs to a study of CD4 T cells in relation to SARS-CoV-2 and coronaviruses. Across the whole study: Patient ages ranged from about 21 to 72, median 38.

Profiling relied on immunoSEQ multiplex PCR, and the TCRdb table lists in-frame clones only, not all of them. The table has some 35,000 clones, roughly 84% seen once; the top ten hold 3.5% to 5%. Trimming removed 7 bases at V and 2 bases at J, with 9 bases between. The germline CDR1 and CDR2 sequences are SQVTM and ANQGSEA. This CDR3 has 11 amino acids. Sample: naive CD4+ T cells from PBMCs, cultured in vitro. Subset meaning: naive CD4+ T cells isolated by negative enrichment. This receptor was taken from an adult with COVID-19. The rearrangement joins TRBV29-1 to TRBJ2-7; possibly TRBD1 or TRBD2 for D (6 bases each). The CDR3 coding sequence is TGCAGCGGGGGGGACACCTACGAGCAGTACTTC. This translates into CSGGDTYEQYF.